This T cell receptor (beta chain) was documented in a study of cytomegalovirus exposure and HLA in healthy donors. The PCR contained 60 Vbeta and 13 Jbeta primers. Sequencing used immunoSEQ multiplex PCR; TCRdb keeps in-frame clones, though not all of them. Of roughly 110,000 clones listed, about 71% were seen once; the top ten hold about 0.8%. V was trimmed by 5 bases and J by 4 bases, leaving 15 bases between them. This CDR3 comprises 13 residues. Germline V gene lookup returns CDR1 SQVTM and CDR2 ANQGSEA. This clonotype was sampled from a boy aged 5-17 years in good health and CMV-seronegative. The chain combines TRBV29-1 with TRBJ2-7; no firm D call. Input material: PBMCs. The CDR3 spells CSVKGSITYEQYF. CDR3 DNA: TGCAGCGTTAAAGGGTCGATAACTTACGAGCAGTACTTC.